This T cell receptor (beta chain) was captured in a study of beta chain features in type 1 diabetes. CD45RO/CCR7/CD25/CD127/CD95/CD27 staining was used to isolate CD4+ naive, central memory, regulatory and stem cell-like memory cells by sorting. Germline CDR1 is SGHTA and CDR2 is FQGNSA. The CDR3 is made up of 15 amino acids. V gave up 5 bases and J gave up 1 base, with 12 bases separating them. This clone turned up a few times. As every portion of the isolated RNA was reverse transcribed, the sequencing read expressed TCRB transcripts. The table came from immunoSEQ multiplex PCR; TCRdb's copy has only in-frame clones and leaves some out. The data contain about 140,000 clones, about 7% of them seen just once; the ten biggest clones take up about 1.5%.

The specimen sequenced was central memory CD4+ T cells from blood. J is TRBJ2-1 and V is TRBV7-2; no clear D. This receptor was obtained from a young woman in good health. The CDR3 here is CASSLLSSSYNEQFF. The CDR3 bases are TGTGCCAGCAGCCTACTCTCTAGTTCCTACAATGAGCAGTTCTTC.